The present TCR beta chain was sequenced within a study of control samples from healthy donors and cancer patients. The CDR3 extends over 13 amino acids. Trimming removed 4 bases from V and 3 bases from J, with 10 bases in between. The germline V gene encodes CDR1 MNHEY and CDR2 SVGAGI. TCRdb keeps only in-frame clones here, not all; method: immunoSEQ multiplex PCR. The table includes approximately 230,000 clones, about four fifths detected once. The rearrangement joins TRBV6-5 to TRBJ2-7; the D call may be TRBD1 or TRBD2 (6 bases each). Input material: PBMCs. The TCR was taken from a woman between 55 and 75 years old with lung cancer. This CDR3 reads CASSLADSYEQYF. CDR3 bases: TGTGCCAGCAGTTTAGCGGACAGCTACGAGCAGTACTTC.